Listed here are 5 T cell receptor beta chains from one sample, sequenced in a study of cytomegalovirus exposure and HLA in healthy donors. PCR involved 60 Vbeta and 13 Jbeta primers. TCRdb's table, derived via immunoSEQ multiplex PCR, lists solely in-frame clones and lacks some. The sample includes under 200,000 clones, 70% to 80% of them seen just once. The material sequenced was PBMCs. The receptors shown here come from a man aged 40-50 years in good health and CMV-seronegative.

CDR3 coding DNA: TGTGCCAGTAGTATAGAGCGCTCTGGGGCCAACGTCCTGACTTTC. Encoded protein: CASSIERSGANVLTF. The chain is built from TRBV19 and TRBJ2-6; D not resolved. Trimming removed 0 bases from V and 0 bases from J, with 3 bases in between. The CDR3 extends over 15 amino acids. CDR1 and CDR2 (germline): LNHDA, SQIVND (reference sequence).

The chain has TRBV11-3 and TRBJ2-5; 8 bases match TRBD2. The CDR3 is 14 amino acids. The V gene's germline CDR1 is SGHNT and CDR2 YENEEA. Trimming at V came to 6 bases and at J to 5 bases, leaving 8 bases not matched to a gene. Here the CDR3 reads CASSRAGVSETQYF. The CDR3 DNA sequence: TGTGCCAGCAGTCGAGCGGGGGTGTCCGAGACCCAGTACTTC.

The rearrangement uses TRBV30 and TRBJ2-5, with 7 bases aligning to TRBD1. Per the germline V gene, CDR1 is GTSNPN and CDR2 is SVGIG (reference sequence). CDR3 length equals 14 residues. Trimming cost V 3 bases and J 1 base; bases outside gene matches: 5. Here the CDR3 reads CAWRGDSAQETQYF. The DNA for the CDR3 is TGTGCCTGGAGGGGGGACAGCGCCCAAGAGACCCAGTACTTC.

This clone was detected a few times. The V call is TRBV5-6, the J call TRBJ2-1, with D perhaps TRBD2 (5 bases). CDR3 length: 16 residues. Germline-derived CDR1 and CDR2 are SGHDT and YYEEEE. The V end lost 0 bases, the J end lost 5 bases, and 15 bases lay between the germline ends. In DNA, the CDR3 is TGTGCCAGCAGCTTGGAGAGTAACGGGATAGACAATGAGCAGTTCTTC. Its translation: CASSLESNGIDNEQFF.

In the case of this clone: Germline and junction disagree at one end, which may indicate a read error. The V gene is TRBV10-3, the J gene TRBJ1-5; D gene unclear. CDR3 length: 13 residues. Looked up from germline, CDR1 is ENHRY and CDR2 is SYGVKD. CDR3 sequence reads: CVISDLTSQPQHF. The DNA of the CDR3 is TGTGTCATCAGTGACTTAACAAGTCAGCCCCAGCATTTT.